The table lists the clone carrying this T cell receptor (beta chain) with a count of one. Its antigen is undetermined. The data were taken from a study of T cell responses to AZD1222 COVID-19 vaccine. Notes on the study in general: The span of vaccine-associated CD4 TCRs extended across spike, with dominance at 160-218 and 743-854. Females made up more of the donors, who were largely white British, and clonal diversity may have come out too low.

From germline, CDR1 is SGHNT and CDR2 YYREEE (reference sequence). The CDR3 is 15 amino acids. Germline trimming cut 5 bases from V and 4 bases from J; bases unmatched to any gene: 8. Sequenced by immunoSEQ multiplex PCR; TCRdb stores in-frame clones only, minus some. The repertoire consists of approximately 150,000 clones, with nearly 90% occurring once and the leading ten covering about 5%. The sequence was collected from an adult who received the MenACWY meningococcal vaccine as a control. Sample: peripheral blood, taken 28 days after the second dose of the MenACWY control vaccine. The rearrangement joins TRBV5-4 to TRBJ2-1; 8 nucleotides align to TRBD1. CDR3 sequence (DNA): TGTGCCAGCAGTCCCGGAGGACAGGGTTACAATGAGCAGTTCTTC. The encoded protein is CASSPGGQGYNEQFF.